The present T cell receptor beta chain was sequenced within a study of T-cell reconstitution after alpha-beta-depleted transplantation in children. General study points: Certain patients had high TCRbeta diversity at day 60, and it came from recipient T cells and thymic progenitors that survived. About two months after transplant, alpha-beta T cells reportedly came from several hundred expanded graft clones.

During its preparation, the TCRbeta library received unique molecular identifiers. TCRdb reprocessed the PCR reads with MiXCR, giving one entry per CDR3 protein. The sample records fewer than 700,000 distinct CDR3 sequences, 10% to 15% being singletons. This clonotype was seen a few times. The antigen remains unidentified. Sequenced here: PBMCs, mostly from graft donor cells, sampled 360 days after TCRalphabeta/CD19-depleted stem cell transplant. This receptor was taken from a male patient between 5 and 17 years old who had a stem cell transplant for acute myeloid leukemia, so the T cells may come from the graft donor.

The CDR3 sequence: CASSVVGRETGELFF. CDR3 DNA: TGTGCCAGCAGCGTAGTGGGGAGGGAAACCGGGGAGCTGTTTTTT. The rearrangement uses TRBV9 and TRBJ2-2; TRBD2 agrees at 7 bases. This CDR3 contains 15 residues. Looked up from germline, CDR1 is SGDLS and CDR2 is YYNGEE. Losses at the gene ends were 0 bases for V and 5 bases for J; bases not matched to a gene: 4. The variable domain in full, completed from reference TRBV9 and TRBJ2-2, reads DSGVTQTPKHLITATGQRVTLRCSPRSGDLSVYWYQQSLDQGLQFLIQYYNGEERAKGNILERFSAQQFPDLHSELNLSSLELGDSALYFCASSVVGRETGELFFGEGSRLTVL.